The rows below give T cell receptor beta chains drawn from one sample of a study of OX40 agonist ivuxolimab in advanced cancers. Sequencing used immunoSEQ multiplex PCR; TCRdb keeps in-frame clones, though not all of them. This table holds more than 75,000 clones, 80% to 90% found once. Here the sequenced sample was CD4+ or CD8+ T cells sorted from blood, taken in a trial of the OX40 agonist ivuxolimab. Receptors originate from an adult with an advanced solid tumor such as melanoma, head and neck, liver or kidney cancer. The CDR3 runs from the conserved cysteine through the conserved F or W. The D gene is left open where the match is weak. Clone size appears in some rows only: once, few, many, or a class for an expanded clone.

few	TRBD1	TRBV14	TRBJ1-1	CASRGQAMEAFF	TGTGCCAGCAGGGGACAGGCCATGGAGGCTTTCTTT
.	TRBD2	TRBV2	TRBJ2-2	CASSLSGDTGELFF	TGTGCCAGCAGTCTTAGCGGGGACACCGGGGAGCTGTTTTTT
.	.	TRBV27	TRBJ2-7	CASSYRVPYEQYF	TGTGCCAGCAGCTACAGGGTCCCCTACGAGCAGTACTTC
.	.	TRBV5-1	TRBJ2-5	CASSLDREIQETQYF	TGCGCCAGCAGCTTGGACAGGGAGATCCAAGAGACCCAGTACTTC
.	TRBD1	TRBV19	TRBJ1-2	CASSIKTGYGYTF	TGTGCCAGTAGTATAAAGACAGGGTACGGCTACACCTTC
.	.	TRBV7-3	TRBJ2-3	CASSPRLGTDTQYF	TGTGCCAGCAGCCCCCGACTGGGCACAGATACGCAGTATTTT
once	TRBD1	TRBV27	TRBJ1-3	CASSPGTGPGNTIYF	TGTGCCAGCAGCCCCGGGACAGGGCCTGGAAACACCATATATTTT
once	.	TRBV7-2	TRBJ2-7	CASSLTQGSYEQYF	TGTGCCAGCAGCTTAACACAGGGTAGCTACGAGCAGTACTTC
.	TRBD2	TRBV7-9	TRBJ2-3	CASSLSNSGGLTDTQYF	TGTGCCAGCAGCTTAAGTAATAGCGGGGGACTCACAGATACGCAGTATTTT
.	.	TRBV6-6	TRBJ2-7	CASSNTGRPYEQYF	TGTGCCAGCAGTAATACAGGGAGACCCTACGAGCAGTACTTC
.	TRBD2	TRBV4-1	TRBJ2-3	CASSPPGLAGPDTQYF	TGCGCCAGCAGCCCTCCGGGACTAGCGGGACCAGATACGCAGTATTTT
.	TRBD1	TRBV29-1	TRBJ2-6	CSVQGTGRAGANVLTF	TGCAGCGTTCAAGGGACAGGGAGGGCTGGGGCCAACGTCCTGACTTTC
.	.	TRBV29-1	TRBJ1-1	CSVEVSLNTEAFF	TGCAGCGTTGAGGTCAGTTTGAACACTGAAGCTTTCTTT
.	.	TRBV2	TRBJ2-7	CASSEIQRPLDEQYF	TGTGCCAGCAGTGAAATCCAGCGGCCGCTCGACGAGCAGTACTTC
.	.	TRBV4-1	TRBJ2-4	CASSPGALAKNIQYF	TGCGCCAGCAGCCCAGGGGCCTTAGCCAAAAACATTCAGTACTTC
.	.	TRBV6-6	TRBJ2-3	CASTVTITDTQYF	TGTGCCAGCACCGTGACTATCACAGATACGCAGTATTTT
.	.	TRBV2	TRBJ2-7	CASSESSTRGYEQYF	TGTGCCAGCAGTGAAAGCTCTACTCGGGGATACGAGCAGTACTTC
.	TRBD1	TRBV9	TRBJ2-6	CASSAPTGSSGANVLTF	TGTGCCAGCAGCGCTCCGACAGGGAGCTCTGGGGCCAACGTCCTGACTTTC
.	.	TRBV5-1	TRBJ2-2	CASSLAMRNTGELFF	TGCGCCAGCAGCTTGGCCATGCGGAACACCGGGGAGCTGTTTTTT
.	.	TRBV2	TRBJ2-7	CASSVRAGRSYEQYF	TGTGCCAGCAGTGTTAGAGCAGGGCGCTCCTACGAGCAGTACTTC
.	.	TRBV7-2	TRBJ2-7	CASSLDLRGEQYF	TGTGCCAGCAGCTTAGATTTACGGGGCGAGCAGTACTTC
.	.	TRBV7-2	TRBJ2-7	CASSLERTYEQYF	TGTGCCAGCAGCTTAGAGCGGACCTACGAGCAGTACTTC
few	.	TRBV5-8	TRBJ1-3	CASSGGTGPFFGNTIYF	TGTGCCAGCAGCGGGGGGACGGGCCCATTCTTTGGAAACACCATATATTTT
.	.	TRBV12-5	TRBJ1-2	CASGLRDDYGYTF	TGTGCTAGTGGCCTCAGGGACGACTATGGCTACACCTTC
.	.	TRBV6-5	TRBJ1-5	CASSLSYNQPQHF	TGTGCCAGCAGCTTGAGTTACAATCAGCCCCAGCATTTT
.	TRBD2	TRBV2	TRBJ2-1	CASSEGRGVNNEQFF	TGTGCCAGCAGTGAAGGGCGGGGGGTCAACAATGAGCAGTTCTTC
.	.	TRBV4-1	TRBJ1-4	CASSLVRGPNEKLFF	TGCGCCAGCAGTCTCGTCCGGGGGCCTAATGAAAAACTGTTTTTT
.	.	TRBV29-1	TRBJ1-5	CSVTLGGSQPQHF	TGCAGCGTTACCTTGGGGGGCAGTCAGCCCCAGCATTTT
.	.	TRBV15	TRBJ1-4	CATSRDKRQPNEKLFF	TGTGCCACCAGCAGAGATAAGAGGCAGCCTAATGAAAAACTGTTTTTT
.	.	TRBV6-5	TRBJ2-7	CASSYSAAFSFYEQYF	TGTGCCAGCAGTTACTCGGCGGCCTTCTCCTTCTACGAGCAGTACTTC
.	.	TRBV9	TRBJ1-5	CASSPGLGASNQPQHF	TGTGCCAGCAGCCCGGGATTGGGCGCGAGCAATCAGCCCCAGCATTTT
few	.	TRBV5-5	TRBJ1-3	CASSLAWGAGNTIYF	TGTGCCAGCAGCTTGGCCTGGGGGGCTGGAAACACCATATATTTT
once	TRBD1	TRBV27	TRBJ2-2	CASVLSDRLNTGELFF	TGTGCCAGCGTCCTCTCGGACAGGCTCAACACCGGGGAGCTGTTTTTT
.	.	TRBV6-5	TRBJ2-3	CASSPGAVTDTQYF	TGTGCCAGCAGTCCGGGGGCAGTCACAGATACGCAGTATTTT
.	TRBD2	TRBV19	TRBJ2-2	CASSIVGGLGGELFF	TGTGCCAGTAGTATAGTCGGGGGGTTGGGCGGGGAGCTGTTTTTT
.	TRBD2	TRBV7-8	TRBJ2-1	CASSPWASGGYNEQFF	TGTGCCAGCAGCCCTTGGGCTAGCGGGGGGTACAATGAGCAGTTCTTC
.	TRBD2	TRBV5-1	TRBJ2-7	CASGPGLAGDPYEQYF	TGCGCCAGCGGCCCCGGGCTAGCGGGGGATCCCTACGAGCAGTACTTC
.	TRBD1	TRBV5-1	TRBJ1-6	CASSLATGTGESPLHF	TGCGCCAGCAGCCTCGCAACCGGGACAGGAGAGTCACCCCTCCACTTT
.	TRBD2	TRBV6-1	TRBJ2-7	CASSEAGLAGALRIYEQYF	TGTGCCAGCAGTGAAGCGGGACTAGCGGGAGCACTTCGGATTTACGAGCAGTACTTC
.	.	TRBV11-2	TRBJ2-6	CASSLGQVTSSGANVLTF	TGTGCCAGCAGCTTAGGACAAGTTACTTCCTCTGGGGCCAACGTCCTGACTTTC
.	TRBD2	TRBV12-5	TRBJ2-3	CASGLEAGVTDTQYF	TGTGCTAGTGGTTTGGAAGCGGGAGTCACAGATACGCAGTATTTT
.	TRBD1	TRBV19	TRBJ2-3	CASSMRQGTDTQYF	TGTGCCAGTAGTATGAGACAGGGAACGGATACGCAGTATTTT
few	.	TRBV18	TRBJ1-5	CASSPEERNQPQHF	TGTGCCAGCTCACCAGAGGAGCGCAATCAGCCCCAGCATTTT
.	TRBD2	TRBV6-1	TRBJ2-7	CASSRSSGGYEQYF	TGTGCCAGCTCCCGATCTAGCGGGGGGTACGAGCAGTACTTC
.	TRBD1	TRBV19	TRBJ1-5	CASSTPGQGGQPQHF	TGTGCCAGTAGTACCCCGGGACAGGGGGGTCAGCCCCAGCATTTT
.	TRBD1	TRBV5-1	TRBJ1-6	CASSPAGQASLHF	TGCGCCAGCAGCCCTGCGGGACAGGCTAGCCTCCACTTT
.	.	TRBV18	TRBJ2-2	CASTYSGELFF	TGTGCCAGCACGTATTCCGGGGAGCTGTTTTTT
.	TRBD1	TRBV15	TRBJ2-7	CATSIRDRDYEQYF	TGTGCCACCAGCATCCGGGACAGGGACTACGAGCAGTACTTC